This T cell receptor (beta chain) was identified during a study of cytomegalovirus exposure and HLA in healthy donors. The germline gives CDR1 MGHRA, CDR2 YSYEKL. The CDR3 totals 16 residues. Trimming left V 4 bases short and J 9 bases short, with 25 bases between. Whole-study results and caveats: Researchers had no immune exposure information except CMV serostatus available.

The primer mix had 60 Vbeta and 13 Jbeta primers. Measured with immunoSEQ multiplex PCR; TCRdb has only the in-frame clones, and not every one. The sample carries fewer than 130,000 clones, about 74% recorded once. As regards this clone: The antigen remains unidentified.

The sequencing sample was made of PBMCs. This receptor was obtained from a female donor in good health and CMV-seropositive. The V and J genes are TRBV4-1 and TRBJ2-7; possible D gene TRBD1, 5 bases. The DNA of the CDR3 is TGCGCCAGCAGCCCTGCCGTAGGGGCGGCAAATACGGGGCAGTACTTC. Encoded protein: CASSPAVGAANTGQYF.